The T cell receptor beta chain described here comes from a study of T-cell reconstitution after alpha-beta-depleted transplantation in children. Points from the study as a whole: Several hundred rapidly expanded clones from non-depleted graft cells reportedly supplied alpha-beta T cells about two months post-transplant. A year post-transplant, T-cell counts and diversity derived mostly from newly produced T cells. Day-60 TCRbeta diversity that was high in some patients was derived from surviving recipient T cells and thymic progenitors.

The CDR3 is made up of 15 amino acids. This clonotype has at least ten counts. Its antigen is not known. Preparation of the TCRbeta library involved a method that used unique molecular identifiers. TCRdb redid the calling of the PCR reads with MiXCR, one entry per CDR3 protein. The top ten clones hold approximately 7.6% of a sample with about 290,000 distinct CDR3 sequences, about a tenth of them seen once. The chain is built from TRBV21-1 and TRBJ2-1; the table gives TRBD2 as D, unverified against the DNA. TRBV21-1 is tagged as a pseudogene. The TCR comes from a boy under two years old with acute myeloid leukemia, due to receive a stem cell transplant. The source was PBMCs, collected before TCRalphabeta/CD19-depleted stem cell transplant. CDR3 nucleotide sequence: TGTGCCAGCAGCAAAGGGACTAGCGGGAGCAATGAGCAGTTCTTC. Translated, it gives CASSKGTSGSNEQFF.